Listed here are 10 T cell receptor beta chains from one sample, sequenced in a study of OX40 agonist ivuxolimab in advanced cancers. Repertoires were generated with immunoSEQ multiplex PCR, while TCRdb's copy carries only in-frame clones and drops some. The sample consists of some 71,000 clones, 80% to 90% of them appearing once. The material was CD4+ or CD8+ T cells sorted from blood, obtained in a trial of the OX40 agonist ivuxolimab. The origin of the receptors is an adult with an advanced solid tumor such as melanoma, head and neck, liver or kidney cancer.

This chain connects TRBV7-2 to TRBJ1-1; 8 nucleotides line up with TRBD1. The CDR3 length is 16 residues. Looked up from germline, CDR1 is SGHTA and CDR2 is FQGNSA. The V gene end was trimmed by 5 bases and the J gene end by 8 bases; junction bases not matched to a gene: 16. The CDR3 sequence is CASSAGQGAILGEAFF. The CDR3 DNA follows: TGTGCCAGCAGCGCCGGACAGGGCGCAATTTTGGGGGAAGCTTTCTTT.

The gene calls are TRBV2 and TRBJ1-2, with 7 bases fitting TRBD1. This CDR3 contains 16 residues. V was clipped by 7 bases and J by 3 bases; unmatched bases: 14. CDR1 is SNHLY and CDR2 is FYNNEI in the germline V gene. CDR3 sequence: CASTGGRGEVYYGYTF. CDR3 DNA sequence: TGTGCCAGCACCGGGGGCAGGGGGGAAGTCTACTATGGCTACACCTTC.

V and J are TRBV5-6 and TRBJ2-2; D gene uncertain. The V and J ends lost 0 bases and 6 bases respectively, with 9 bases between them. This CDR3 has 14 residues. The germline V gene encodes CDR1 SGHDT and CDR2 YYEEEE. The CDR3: CASSLGSEAGELFF. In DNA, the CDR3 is TGTGCCAGCAGCTTGGGGTCCGAGGCCGGGGAGCTGTTTTTT.

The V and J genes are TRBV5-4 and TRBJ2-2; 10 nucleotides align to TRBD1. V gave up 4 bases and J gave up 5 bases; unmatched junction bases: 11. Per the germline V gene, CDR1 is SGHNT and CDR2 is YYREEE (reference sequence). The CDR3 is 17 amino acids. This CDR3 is CASSNYRGQGITGELFF. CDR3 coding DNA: TGTGCCAGCAGCAACTACCGGGGACAGGGGATTACCGGGGAGCTGTTTTTT.

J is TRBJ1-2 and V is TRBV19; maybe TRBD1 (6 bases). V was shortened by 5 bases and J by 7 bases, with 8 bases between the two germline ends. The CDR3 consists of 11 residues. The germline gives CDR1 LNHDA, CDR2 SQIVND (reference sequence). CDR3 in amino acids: CASSLTGGYTF. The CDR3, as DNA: TGTGCCAGTAGTCTGACAGGTGGCTACACCTTC.

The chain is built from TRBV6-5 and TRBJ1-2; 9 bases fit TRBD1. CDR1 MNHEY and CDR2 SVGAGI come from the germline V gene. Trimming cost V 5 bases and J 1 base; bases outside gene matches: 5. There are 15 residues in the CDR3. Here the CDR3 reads CASSNTGGSNYGYTF. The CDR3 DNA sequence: TGTGCCAGCAGTAACACAGGGGGCAGTAACTATGGCTACACCTTC.

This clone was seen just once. CDR3 sequence reads: CASSAGTGLNTEAFF. CDR3 nucleotide sequence: TGTGCCAGCAGCGCGGGGACAGGACTGAACACTGAAGCTTTCTTT. The V gene is TRBV9, the J gene TRBJ1-1, with 8 bases aligning to TRBD1. Looked up from germline, CDR1 is SGDLS and CDR2 is YYNGEE. Trimming removed 3 bases from V and 0 bases from J; junction bases left unmatched: 4. This CDR3 contains 15 residues.

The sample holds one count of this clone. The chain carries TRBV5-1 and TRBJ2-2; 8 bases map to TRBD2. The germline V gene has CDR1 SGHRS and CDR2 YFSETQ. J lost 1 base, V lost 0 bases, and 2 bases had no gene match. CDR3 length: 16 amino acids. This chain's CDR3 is CASSLVAGRNTGELFF. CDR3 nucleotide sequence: TGCGCCAGCAGCTTGGTAGCGGGGAGGAACACCGGGGAGCTGTTTTTT.

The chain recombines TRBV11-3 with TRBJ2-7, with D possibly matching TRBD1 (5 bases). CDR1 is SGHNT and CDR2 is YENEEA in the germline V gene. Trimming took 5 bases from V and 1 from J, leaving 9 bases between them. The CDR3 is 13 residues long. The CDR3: CASSPDTSYEQYF. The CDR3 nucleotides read TGTGCCAGCAGCCCGGACACTTCCTACGAGCAGTACTTC.

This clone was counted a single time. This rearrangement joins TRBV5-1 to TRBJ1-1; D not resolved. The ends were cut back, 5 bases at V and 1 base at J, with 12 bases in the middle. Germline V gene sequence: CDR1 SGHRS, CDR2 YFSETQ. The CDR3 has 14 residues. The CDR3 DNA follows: TGCGCCAGCAGTAGGACGCCTGGGAACACTGAAGCTTTCTTT. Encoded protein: CASSRTPGNTEAFF. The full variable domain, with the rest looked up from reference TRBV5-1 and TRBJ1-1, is KAGVTQTPRYLIKTRGQQVTLSCSPISGHRSVSWYQQTPGQGLQFLFEYFSETQRNKGNFPGRFSGRQFSNSRSEMNVSTLELGDSALYLCASSRTPGNTEAFFGQGTRLTVV.